The rows below give T cell receptor beta chains drawn from one sample of a study of CD8 T cells in Susac syndrome. TCRdb ran MiXCR on the immunoSEQ multiplex PCR reads and lists one entry per CDR3 protein. The sample has approximately 200,000 distinct CDR3 sequences, around 93% seen once. Sequenced material: CD4+ T cells from PBMCs. The source is a human donor with multiple sclerosis. CDR3s include the opening cysteine and the closing phenylalanine or tryptophan. The D gene is left open where the match is weak. Clone size is stated in some rows and not others, as once, few, many or a class when expanded.

D: -; size: -; J: TRBJ1-1; V: TRBV29-1; DNA: TGCAGCGTTGAAAGCGGGCCTGAAGCTTTCTTT; CDR3: CSVESGPEAFF
D: -; size: -; J: TRBJ1-2; V: TRBV3-1; DNA: TGTGCCAGCAGCCAAGGGCACGGAGGCTCGGAGGACACCTTC; CDR3: CASSQGHGGSEDTF
D: -; size: -; J: TRBJ1-6; V: TRBV20-1; DNA: TGCAGTGCCCAACAATCGGGACCCCTTAATTCACCCCTCCACTTT; CDR3: CSAQQSGPLNSPLHF
D: -; size: -; J: TRBJ1-2; V: TRBV20-1; DNA: TGCAGTGCTAGAGGCTCGGGCGGCAACTATGGCTACACCTTC; CDR3: CSARGSGGNYGYTF
D: -; size: -; J: TRBJ1-6; V: TRBV3-1; DNA: TGTGCCAGCAGCCTTAACACAGGGTTCACCCTCCACTTT; CDR3: CASSLNTGFTLHF
D: -; size: few; J: TRBJ1-1; V: TRBV18; DNA: TGTGCCAGCTCACCACAGAACACTGAAGCTTTCTTT; CDR3: CASSPQNTEAFF
D: TRBD1; size: -; J: TRBJ1-5; V: TRBV30; DNA: TGTGCCTGGAGTCCCGACAGGGATAAACCCCAGCATTTT; CDR3: CAWSPDRDKPQHF
D: TRBD2; size: -; J: TRBJ2-5; V: TRBV5-4; DNA: TGTGCCAGCAGCTTCCCGCTAGCGGGGGCTCAAGAGACCCAGTACTTC; CDR3: CASSFPLAGAQETQYF
D: -; size: once; J: TRBJ2-7; V: TRBV12-3/TRBV12-4; DNA: TGTGCCAGCAGCTACAGAGGAGGAGGTCGGCCCTACGAGCAGTACTTC; CDR3: CASSYRGGGRPYEQYF
D: -; size: -; J: TRBJ2-5; V: TRBV5-4; DNA: TGTGCCAGCAGCGTGACGATTGAAGAGACCCAGTACTTC; CDR3: CASSVTIEETQYF
D: -; size: -; J: TRBJ1-6; V: TRBV30; DNA: TGTGCCTGGAGGGGGGGACACTATAATTCACCCCTCCACTTT; CDR3: CAWRGGHYNSPLHF
D: TRBD1; size: -; J: TRBJ2-1; V: TRBV3-1; DNA: TGTGCCAGCAGCCAAGATCAAAACAGGGGTTCCTACAATGAGCAGTTCTTC; CDR3: CASSQDQNRGSYNEQFF
D: -; size: once; J: TRBJ1-1; V: TRBV7-9; DNA: TGTGCCAGCAGCCCAACCTCGAGCGGCCGGTGGACTGAAGCTTTCTTT; CDR3: CASSPTSSGRWTEAFF